The next 29 T cell receptor beta chains were all read from a single sample in a study of beta chain features in type 1 diabetes (dated by TCRdb to the late 2010s). The method was the immunoSEQ multiplex PCR assay. The High Capacity cDNA Reverse Transcription Kit was used to reverse transcribe all of the isolated RNA, meaning that expressed TCRB transcripts were what got sequenced. TCRdb limited this immuneACCESS table to in-frame rearrangements with V and J called. A share of clones is missing; checked studies link under half to unresolved V genes, and the rest is unexplained. Present in this sample are around 600,000 clones, roughly 12% of which were seen just once. Of the sample, 0.09% to 0.15% is held by the ten largest clones. What the work shows at the level of the full study, not this receptor alone: Type 1 diabetes patients showed a moderate but significant shortening of TCRB CDR3 length in all four CD4+ subsets.

Their cognate antigens are unknown. The sample taken for sequencing was naive CD4+ T cells from blood. This sample's cell subset or site label indicates: true naive CD4+ T cells. The receptors here all came from a man aged 30-40 years with type 1 diabetes.

The J gene is TRBJ1-5, the V gene TRBV7-9, with D possibly matching TRBD1 (5 bases). V was pared by 1 base and J by 0 bases, with 16 bases between. The CDR3 is 18 amino acids. Germline values: CDR1 SEHNR, CDR2 FQNEAQ (reference sequence). Here the CDR3 DNA reads TGTGCCAGCAGCTTAGGGGCAGGGAACCCTGGTAGCAATCAGCCCCAGCATTTT. Amino acids: CASSLGAGNPGSNQPQHF.

This clone was seen a few times. V gene TRBV25-1 combines with J gene TRBJ2-5; TRBD2 might be the D (5 bases). Germline CDR1 is MGHDK and CDR2 is SYGVNS. CDR3 size: 12 residues. V shed 6 bases and J shed 5 bases, with 10 bases lying between them. For the CDR3, the DNA is TGTGCCAGCAGGAGGGCTGGGGAGACCCAGTACTTC. It translates to CASRRAGETQYF.

The chain joins TRBV7-2 to TRBJ2-4; 11 bases match TRBD2. This CDR3 has 15 amino acids. The J segment lost 13 bases and the V segment lost 6 bases, leaving 14 bases of the junction unmatched. Germline V gives CDR1 SGHTA, CDR2 FQGNSA. In DNA form, the CDR3 reads TGTGCCAGCAGGTCTGGGACTAGCGGAGGGGGGTCGCAGTACTTC. Protein sequence: CASRSGTSGGGSQYF. Full variable domain (rest looked up from reference TRBV7-2 and TRBJ2-4): GAGVSQSPSNKVTEKGKDVELRCDPISGHTALYWYRQSLGQGLEFLIYFQGNSAPDKSGLPSDRFSAERTGGSVSTLTIQRTQQEDSAVYLCASRSGTSGGGSQYFGAGTRLSVL.

This clone has a handful of counts. The chain couples TRBV5-1 to TRBJ2-3; the D gene is possibly TRBD1 (5 bases). Per the germline V gene, CDR1 is SGHRS and CDR2 is YFSETQ. The CDR3 sequence is 15 residues long. Trimming left V 2 bases short and J 5 bases short, with 15 bases between. CDR3 sequence (DNA): TGCGCCAGCAGCTTATCGACAGTAAACCAAGATACGCAGTATTTT. Residues: CASSLSTVNQDTQYF.

The V call is TRBV15, the J call TRBJ2-5, with 8 bases aligning to TRBD2. The germline V gene has CDR1 LNHNV and CDR2 YYDKDF (reference sequence). V trimming: 0 bases; J trimming: 3 bases; junction bases outside the gene matches: 3. The CDR3 has 15 residues. The CDR3 spells CATSRDPAGEETQYF. CDR3 bases: TGTGCCACCAGCAGAGATCCAGCGGGGGAAGAGACCCAGTACTTC.

The genes are TRBV7-9 and TRBJ2-3; D unclear. V lost 5 bases and J 1 base, leaving 10 bases between the germline ends. This CDR3 is 14 amino acids long. The germline gives CDR1 SEHNR, CDR2 FQNEAQ (reference sequence). The CDR3 reads CASSLDRGTDTQYF. The CDR3 DNA sequence: TGTGCCAGCAGCCTAGACCGAGGCACAGATACGCAGTATTTT.

V is TRBV5-6 and J is TRBJ2-7, with D possibly matching TRBD2 (6 bases). V was clipped by 4 bases and J by 0 bases, with 11 bases between them. This CDR3 spans 14 amino acids. Germline lookup yields CDR1 SGHDT and CDR2 YYEEEE. CDR3 in amino acids: CASSVGTVSYEQYF. CDR3 bases: TGTGCCAGCAGCGTAGGGACTGTCTCCTACGAGCAGTACTTC.

This clone was counted between two and nine times. CDR3 in DNA: TGTGCCAGCAGTTCACAGGTCCCAAGGGCTGAAGCTTTCTTT. This encodes CASSSQVPRAEAFF. The chain has TRBV6-6 and TRBJ1-1; a weak D match, TRBD1 (5 bases). Germline values: CDR1 MNHNY, CDR2 SVGAGI (reference sequence). Trimming left V 4 bases short and J 6 bases short, with 15 bases between. This CDR3 region has 14 residues.

This clone was detected only a few times. This chain uses TRBV9 with TRBJ1-2; perhaps TRBD1 as D (5 bases). With 1 base removed from V and 7 bases from J, the gap between germline ends came to 20 bases. This CDR3 has 16 residues. CDR1 is SGDLS, CDR2 YYNGEE, per germline. The CDR3 DNA follows: TGTGCCAGCAGCGTATCTGCAGGGTGGGTGTCGGGTGGCTACACCTTC. Protein sequence: CASSVSAGWVSGGYTF.

This clone was detected only a few times. The chain employs TRBV7-2 and TRBJ1-2, with D hard to call. The CDR3 spans 14 residues. CDR1 is SGHTA and CDR2 is FQGNSA in the germline V gene. Trimming pared 0 bases from V and 2 bases from J, leaving 7 bases between. In DNA form, the CDR3 reads TGTGCCAGCAGCTTAGCGGGCAGAAACTATGGCTACACCTTC. It is translated as CASSLAGRNYGYTF.

The rearrangement joins TRBV10-3 to TRBJ1-6; 7 positions agree with TRBD1. Germline lookup yields CDR1 ENHRY and CDR2 SYGVKD. The V gene end was trimmed by 11 bases and the J gene end by 7 bases; junction bases not matched to a gene: 8. This CDR3 is 13 amino acids long. As DNA, the CDR3 is TGTGCCGGCAATATAGGGGGCAATTCACCCCTCCACTTT. This sequence encodes CAGNIGGNSPLHF.

This sequence joins TRBV5-1 and TRBJ1-4, with 10 nucleotides matching TRBD1. The CDR3 length is 14 residues. J was trimmed by 3 bases and V by 5 bases; bases with no gene match: 1. Per germline, CDR1 SGHRS and CDR2 YFSETQ. CDR3 sequence reads: CASRGQGANEKLFF. In DNA form, the CDR3 reads TGCGCCAGCAGAGGACAGGGGGCTAATGAAAAACTGTTTTTT.

The table lists this clone with a few counts. V gene TRBV7-2 combines with J gene TRBJ2-1; 10 positions agree with TRBD2. Trimming cost V 5 bases and J 7 bases; bases outside gene matches: 8. The germline V gene has CDR1 SGHTA and CDR2 FQGNSA. This CDR3 is 15 amino acids long. The CDR3 DNA follows: TGTGCCAGCAGCCCTACTAGCGGGGAAGGTAATGAGCAGTTCTTC. Translating it yields CASSPTSGEGNEQFF.

This clone has only a few counts. V and J are TRBV5-1 and TRBJ2-3; 10 positions agree with TRBD2. Germline-derived CDR1 and CDR2 are SGHRS and YFSETQ. Trimming at V came to 3 bases and at J to 2 bases, leaving 9 bases not matched to a gene. This CDR3 has 17 residues. CDR3: CASSSASGGLTTDTQYF. DNA of the CDR3: TGCGCCAGCAGCTCCGCTAGCGGGGGCCTAACCACAGATACGCAGTATTTT.

A few counts support this clone. The chain is built from TRBV9 and TRBJ1-1; TRBD1 is a possible D gene (6 bases). This CDR3 is built from 14 residues. CDR1 is SGDLS and CDR2 is YYNGEE in the germline V gene. Deletions cut 1 base from V and 4 bases from J, with 11 bases between. The CDR3 DNA sequence: TGTGCCAGCAGCGTAACAGGGCTATTCACTGAAGCTTTCTTT. The encoded protein is CASSVTGLFTEAFF.

The V and J genes are TRBV7-9 and TRBJ2-5; D perhaps matches TRBD2 (5 bases). This CDR3 contains 14 residues. Trimming took 1 base from V and 5 from J, leaving 11 bases between them. The germline V gene encodes CDR1 SEHNR and CDR2 FQNEAQ (reference sequence). CDR3 sequence: CASSLVGVRETQYF. The DNA for the CDR3 is TGTGCCAGCAGCTTAGTGGGAGTCCGGGAGACCCAGTACTTC.

The J gene is TRBJ2-7, the V gene TRBV6-5; TRBD2 is a possible D gene (6 bases). The CDR3 consists of 15 residues. Germline assignment: CDR1 MNHEY and CDR2 SVGAGI. The V and J ends lost 6 bases and 1 base respectively, with 16 bases between them. This CDR3 reads CASRVSGETSYEQYF. The CDR3 coding sequence is TGTGCCAGCAGGGTTAGCGGAGAGACTTCCTACGAGCAGTACTTC.

This clone was observed a handful of times. The chain couples TRBV5-4 to TRBJ1-2, with D unclear. Germline assignment: CDR1 SGHNT and CDR2 YYREEE (reference sequence). V was trimmed by 10 bases and J by 1 base, leaving 14 bases between them. The CDR3 is 13 residues long. In nucleotides, the CDR3 is TGTGCCTCCCGGTGGGAAGGTAACTATGGCTACACCTTC. Translated: CASRWEGNYGYTF.

The V call is TRBV6-5, the J call TRBJ1-6, with D possibly TRBD1 on 5 matching bases. Germline lookup yields CDR1 MNHEY and CDR2 SVGAGI. The CDR3 contains 12 residues. Trimming took 5 bases from V and 10 from J, leaving 9 bases between them. CDR3 bases: TGTGCCAGCAGTAGGGGTGGGTCACCCCTCCACTTT. Translation gives CASSRGGSPLHF.

This clone has just a few counts. The chain joins TRBV5-4 to TRBJ1-6, with D possibly being TRBD1 (5 bases). Deletions cut 3 bases from V and 7 bases from J, with 11 bases between. Germline-derived CDR1 and CDR2 are SGHNT and YYREEE (reference sequence). The CDR3 loop spans 14 amino acids. The CDR3 DNA reads as TGTGCCAGCAGCTCGTGGGACCGAAATTCACCCCTCCACTTT. Translated, it gives CASSSWDRNSPLHF.

The table lists this clone with a few counts. V gene TRBV7-9 combines with J gene TRBJ1-5, with D unresolved. Trimming removed 1 base at V and 0 bases at J, with 10 bases between. CDR1 and CDR2 (germline): SEHNR, FQNEAQ (reference sequence). The CDR3 has 16 amino acids. The CDR3 DNA sequence: TGTGCCAGCAGCTTAGGATCTGGGAATAGCAATCAGCCCCAGCATTTT. Translated: CASSLGSGNSNQPQHF.

In this sample, this clone turned up a few times. The chain has TRBV6-5 and TRBJ2-5; D is possibly TRBD2 (6 bases). The V gene lost 4 bases and the J gene lost 3 bases, with 15 bases spanning the gap. Germline lookup yields CDR1 MNHEY and CDR2 SVGAGI. The CDR3 covers 15 residues. The CDR3 coding sequence is TGTGCCAGCAGTTCCCCGGGACTCGAGGAAGAGACCCAGTACTTC. Residues: CASSSPGLEEETQYF.

The V and J genes are TRBV7-6 and TRBJ2-3; D may match TRBD1 or TRBD2 (6 bases each). The V gene lost 1 base and the J gene lost 3 bases, with 11 bases spanning the gap. Germline CDR1 reads SGHVS; CDR2 reads FNYEAQ. The CDR3 is 15 residues long. CDR3 amino acids: CASSLGGARTDTQYF. In DNA, the CDR3 is TGTGCCAGCAGCTTAGGGGGGGCCCGTACAGATACGCAGTATTTT.

The rearrangement uses TRBV29-1 and TRBJ2-2, with D tentatively TRBD2 (6 bases). V was clipped by 7 bases and J by 5 bases, with 14 bases between them. CDR3 size: 13 residues. Germline CDR1 reads SQVTM; CDR2 reads ANQGSEA. The CDR3 loop reads CSGWGVGTGELFF. The CDR3 DNA sequence: TGCAGCGGCTGGGGGGTAGGGACCGGGGAGCTGTTTTTT.

This clone came up a few times. The V and J genes are TRBV18 and TRBJ2-5; 8 bases fit TRBD1. V was clipped by 3 bases and J by 4 bases; unmatched bases: 7. The CDR3 covers 15 residues. Germline V gene lookup returns CDR1 KGHSH and CDR2 LQKENI. The CDR3 DNA reads TGTGCCAGCTCACCCCCGACAGGGGCTGGAGAGACCCAGTACTTC. It is translated as CASSPPTGAGETQYF.

V gene TRBV14 combines with J gene TRBJ2-7, with unresolved D. Trimming stripped 0 bases from V and 6 bases from J, with 12 bases between. CDR3 length equals 14 residues. Germline CDR1 SGHDN, CDR2 FVKESK. DNA for the CDR3: TGTGCCAGCAGCCAAGAGAGCCAGACGCGCGAGCAGTACTTC. It encodes CASSQESQTREQYF.

This clone was seen a handful of times. The chain combines TRBV30 with TRBJ2-7; 7 bases are a match to TRBD2. The junction had 7 bases not matched to a gene; V was cut back by 4 bases and J by 7 bases. The CDR3 length is 12 residues. Germline lookup yields CDR1 GTSNPN and CDR2 SVGIG (reference sequence). CDR3 loop: CAWNSGGLEQYF. CDR3 nucleotides: TGTGCCTGGAACTCGGGGGGTTTGGAGCAGTACTTC.

This clone was found a few times. The chain couples TRBV10-3 to TRBJ2-3, with TRBD2 identical over 16 bases. CDR1 and CDR2 from the germline V gene are ENHRY and SYGVKD. V lost 6 bases and J lost 0; bases outside the gene matches: 15. The CDR3 is 21 amino acids. Here the CDR3 DNA reads TGTGCCATCAGCAGACCGGGACTAGCGGGGGGGCCGGAGTGGAGCACAGATACGCAGTATTTT. Amino acid sequence: CAISRPGLAGGPEWSTDTQYF.

There are a few counts of this clone. This chain uses TRBV5-6 with TRBJ2-3, with 11 bases identical to TRBD2. Per germline, CDR1 SGHDT and CDR2 YYEEEE. V lost 4 bases and J lost 4; bases outside the gene matches: 8. The CDR3 runs 16 residues. CDR3 region: CASSIPGLAVADTQYF. Here the CDR3 DNA reads TGTGCCAGCAGCATCCCGGGACTAGCGGTGGCAGATACGCAGTATTTT. The whole variable domain, remainder taken from reference TRBV5-6 and TRBJ2-3, is DAGVTQSPTHLIKTRGQQVTLRCSPKSGHDTVSWYQQALGQGPQFIFQYYEEEERQRGNFPDRFSGHQFPNYSSELNVNALLLGDSALYLCASSIPGLAVADTQYFGPGTRLTVL.